The clone carrying this T cell receptor beta chain has just a few counts. The antigen is unknown. The germline V gene encodes CDR1 SGHRS and CDR2 YFSETQ. The CDR3 is 16 amino acids. The V gene end was trimmed by 1 base and the J gene end by 5 bases; junction bases not matched to a gene: 8. The data were taken from a study of response to subunit inactivated influenza vaccine. Each CDR3 protein gets one entry after TCRdb re-called the RT-PCR reads with MiXCR. The sample includes hundreds of thousands of distinct CDR3 sequences, roughly 10% of them seen just once. Study observations and caveats: The authors suggested that few new T cells are recruited per seasonal influenza vaccination.

Sequences were derived from PBMCs from blood, sampled on the day of vaccination. The chain combines TRBV5-1 with TRBJ2-5, with 10 bases aligning to TRBD1. This receptor was taken from a man aged 50 to 60 who received an inactivated influenza vaccine. In DNA form, the CDR3 reads TGCGCCAGCAGCTTGCAGGTGACAGGGGGCGGGGAGACCCAGTACTTC. This translates into CASSLQVTGGGETQYF.